A selection of T cell receptor beta chains follows, all from one sample in a study of CD8 T cells in ankylosing spondylitis. TCRdb fed the 5' RACE reads into MiXCR, producing one record per CDR3 protein. In the table there are about 540,000 distinct CDR3 sequences, more than 9.5% of which are singletons. The specimen sequenced was blood, either unsorted or a sorted T cell fraction (not recorded which). These receptors all stem from a male donor with ankylosing spondylitis. The CDR3 runs from the conserved cysteine through the conserved F or W. D genes are given only for firm matches. Not all rows give a size; the values are once, few, many and, for expanded clones, a class.

d_call j_call clone_size v_call cdr3_nt cdr3_aa
TRBD1 TRBJ2-7 few TRBV29-1 TGCAGCGTAAGGACAGGCCCCTTGGACGAGCAGTACTTC CSVRTGPLDEQYF
TRBD2 TRBJ2-3 many TRBV12-3/TRBV12-4 TGTGCCAGCAGTTTTGGAGCGGGAGGCCCGACAGATACGCAGTATTTT CASSFGAGGPTDTQYF
TRBD2 TRBJ2-3 . TRBV4-1 TGCGCCAGCAGCCAAGTTGCGCTAGCGGGAGGGCCGGATACGCAGTATTTT CASSQVALAGGPDTQYF
TRBD2 TRBJ2-7 . TRBV5-1 TGCGCCAGCAGCGGGATAGCGGGAGGCCACGAGCAGTACTTC CASSGIAGGHEQYF
TRBD1 TRBJ1-2 few TRBV6-6 TGTGCCAGCAGAGCCGGGACAGGGAATGGCTACACCTTC CASRAGTGNGYTF
. TRBJ2-2 few TRBV14 TGTGCCAGCAGCCAAAGTCACCCAGGGAGGGGGACCGGGGAGCTGTTTTTT CASSQSHPGRGTGELFF
. TRBJ2-5 . TRBV2 TGTGCCAGCAGTGTGGAATTACAAGAGACCCAGTACTTC CASSVELQETQYF
TRBD1 TRBJ1-5 . TRBV7-8 TGTGCCAGCAGCTTCGGGACAGATCAGCCCCAGCATTTT CASSFGTDQPQHF
. TRBJ2-1 few TRBV6-2/TRBV6-3 TGTGCCAGCACCCCAGGGAAATACAATGAGCAGTTCTTC CASTPGKYNEQFF
TRBD2 TRBJ2-2 few TRBV9 TGTGCCAGCAGCGTAGGAACTAGCGGGTGGGGGGAGCTGTTTTTT CASSVGTSGWGELFF
TRBD2 TRBJ2-5 . TRBV30 TGTGCCAGACGACTAGCGGGAGTGGAGACCCAGTACTTC CARRLAGVETQYF
. TRBJ2-2 few TRBV27 TGTGCCAGGCCCTTGACGGAATCCGGGGAGCTGTTTTTT CARPLTESGELFF
TRBD1 TRBJ2-2 few TRBV29-1 TGCAGCGTTGGACAGGGGAAGAACACCGGGGAGCTGTTTTTT CSVGQGKNTGELFF
. TRBJ1-1 many TRBV2 TGTGCCAGCACCCCGGATCGAACCACTGAAGCTTTCTTT CASTPDRTTEAFF
. TRBJ2-5 . TRBV30 TGTGCCTGGATTCCCAAAGGACTTCGGGGCCGGGAGACCCAGTACTTC CAWIPKGLRGRETQYF
TRBD1 TRBJ2-1 many TRBV5-1 TGCGCCAGCAGAGAGGGGGCTACAAACAATGAGCAGTTCTTC CASREGATNNEQFF
. TRBJ1-1 . TRBV6-1 TGTGCCAGCAGTGAAGCTGAGGGCGCCGGGAACACTGAAGCTTTCTTT CASSEAEGAGNTEAFF
. TRBJ2-3 . TRBV5-5 TGTGCCAGCAGCTGGGACGGTGGCAACACAGATACGCAGTATTTT CASSWDGGNTDTQYF
TRBD1 TRBJ2-2 . TRBV5-1 TGCGCCAGCAGCTTGCAAGGGACAGGGGCGAACACCGGGGAGCTGTTTTTT CASSLQGTGANTGELFF
. TRBJ1-1 many TRBV20-1 TGCAGTGCTATACGGACAGCCACTCGTGCTGAAGCTTTCTTT CSAIRTATRAEAFF